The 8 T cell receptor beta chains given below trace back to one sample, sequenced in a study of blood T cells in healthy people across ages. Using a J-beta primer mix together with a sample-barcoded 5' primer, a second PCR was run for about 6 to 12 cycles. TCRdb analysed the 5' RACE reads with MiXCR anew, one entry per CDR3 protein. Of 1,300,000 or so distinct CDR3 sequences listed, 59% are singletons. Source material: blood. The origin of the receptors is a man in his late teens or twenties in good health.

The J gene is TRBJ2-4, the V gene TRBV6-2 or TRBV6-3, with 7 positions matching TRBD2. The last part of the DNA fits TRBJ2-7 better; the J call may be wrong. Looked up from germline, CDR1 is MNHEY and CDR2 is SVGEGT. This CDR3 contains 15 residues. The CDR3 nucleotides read TGTGCCAGCACCTCCCCGGCGGGGGACTCCTACGAGCAGTACTTC. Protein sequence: CASTSPAGDSYEQYF.

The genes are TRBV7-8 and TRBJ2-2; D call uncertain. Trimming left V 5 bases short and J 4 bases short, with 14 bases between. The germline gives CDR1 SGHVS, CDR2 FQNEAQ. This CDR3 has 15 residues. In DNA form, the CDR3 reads TGTGCCAGCAGCCCCGAGGACCAAAGCACCGGGGAGCTGTTTTTT. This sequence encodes CASSPEDQSTGELFF.

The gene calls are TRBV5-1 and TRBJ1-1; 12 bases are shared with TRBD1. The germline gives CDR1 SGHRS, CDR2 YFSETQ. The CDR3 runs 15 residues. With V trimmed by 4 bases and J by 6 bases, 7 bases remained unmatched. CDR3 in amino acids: CASSPGTGGRAEAFF. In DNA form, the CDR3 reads TGCGCCAGCAGCCCAGGGACAGGGGGCCGAGCTGAAGCTTTCTTT.

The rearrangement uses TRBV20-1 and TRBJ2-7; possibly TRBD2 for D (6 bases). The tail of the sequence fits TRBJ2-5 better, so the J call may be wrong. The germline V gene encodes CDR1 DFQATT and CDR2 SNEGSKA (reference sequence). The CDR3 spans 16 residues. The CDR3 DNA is TGCAGTGCTAGGAGTGGGAGTGGCGGGATTTCAGAGACCCAGTACTTC. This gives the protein CSARSGSGGISETQYF.

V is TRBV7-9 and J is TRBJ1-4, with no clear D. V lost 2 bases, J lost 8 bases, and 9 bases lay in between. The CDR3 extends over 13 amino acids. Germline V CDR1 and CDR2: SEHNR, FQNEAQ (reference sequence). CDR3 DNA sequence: TGTGCCAGCAGCTTACTTGGCTTGGAAAAACTGTTTTTT. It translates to CASSLLGLEKLFF.

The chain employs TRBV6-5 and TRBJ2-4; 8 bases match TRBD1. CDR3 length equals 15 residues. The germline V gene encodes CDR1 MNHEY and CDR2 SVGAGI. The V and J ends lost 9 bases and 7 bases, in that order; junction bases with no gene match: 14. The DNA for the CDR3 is TGTGCCAGTTCCAGGGGGCGAATCGTGGAGAACATTCAGTACTTC. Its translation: CASSRGRIVENIQYF.

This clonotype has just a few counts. CDR3 in amino acids: CASSEGKVYGYTF. The CDR3 DNA is TGTGCCAGCAGTGAAGGGAAGGTCTATGGCTACACCTTC. This chain uses TRBV6-1 with TRBJ1-2, with D hard to call. The CDR3 length is 13 residues. Germline V gene sequence: CDR1 MNHNS, CDR2 SASEGT. The V end was cut by 1 base, the J end by 4 bases, with 7 bases between.

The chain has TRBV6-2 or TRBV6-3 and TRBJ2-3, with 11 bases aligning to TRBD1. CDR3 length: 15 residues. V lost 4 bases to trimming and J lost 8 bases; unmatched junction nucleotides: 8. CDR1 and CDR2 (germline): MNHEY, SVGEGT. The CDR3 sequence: CASSSPGQGVGTQYF. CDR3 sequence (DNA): TGTGCCAGCAGTTCCCCGGGACAGGGGGTAGGTACGCAGTATTTT.